The present T cell receptor (beta chain) was sequenced within a study of T cells in Graves' hyperthyroidism and ophthalmopathy. Study-wide points: In blood, most of the thyroid clonotypes expanded above 0.001 were also present. Model predictions of ophthalmopathy came a median approximately 6.8 months before onset.

Patients were excluded because of uncontrolled infection, other autoimmune disease, pregnancy or lactation. Diagnoses rested on clinical symptoms, serum thyroxine and TRAb, thyroid ultrasound and orbital computed tomography. To note about this clonotype: Its specificity is unknown.

Germline CDR1 KGHDR, CDR2 SFDVKD. The CDR3 is 20 amino acids. V dropped 3 bases and J dropped 4; count of bases not matched to a gene: 12. There were TCR beta CDR3 regions amplified from RNA transcripts. The HTBI primer set was used in a first-round RT-PCR of the TCR CDR3. TCRdb redid the calling of the multiplex PCR reads with MiXCR, one entry per CDR3 protein. The sample lists about 700,000 distinct CDR3 sequences, about 45% occurring once. The clonotype was recovered from an adult man with Graves' disease, either hyperthyroidism or ophthalmopathy (not recorded which). The rearrangement uses TRBV24-1 and TRBJ2-6; 12 nucleotides align to TRBD1. Sequencing used peripheral blood or thyroid tissue (not recorded which). As DNA, the CDR3 is TGTGCCACCAGTGATCCTGTCCCGGGACAGGGGGCGGAAGGGGCCAACGTCCTGACTTTC. It translates to CATSDPVPGQGAEGANVLTF.